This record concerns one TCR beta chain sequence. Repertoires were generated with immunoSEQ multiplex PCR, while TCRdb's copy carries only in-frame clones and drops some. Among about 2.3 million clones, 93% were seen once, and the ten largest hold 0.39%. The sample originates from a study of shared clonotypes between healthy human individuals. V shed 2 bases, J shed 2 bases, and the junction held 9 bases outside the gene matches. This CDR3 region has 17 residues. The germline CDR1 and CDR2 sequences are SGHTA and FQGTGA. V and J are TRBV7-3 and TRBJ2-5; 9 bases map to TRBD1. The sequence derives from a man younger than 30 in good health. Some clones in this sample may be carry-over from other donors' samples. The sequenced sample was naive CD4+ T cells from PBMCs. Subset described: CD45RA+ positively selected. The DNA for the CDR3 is TGTGCCAGCAGCTTATTGCCTCCGGGACAGGGACAAGAGACCCAGTACTTC. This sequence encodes CASSLLPPGQGQETQYF.